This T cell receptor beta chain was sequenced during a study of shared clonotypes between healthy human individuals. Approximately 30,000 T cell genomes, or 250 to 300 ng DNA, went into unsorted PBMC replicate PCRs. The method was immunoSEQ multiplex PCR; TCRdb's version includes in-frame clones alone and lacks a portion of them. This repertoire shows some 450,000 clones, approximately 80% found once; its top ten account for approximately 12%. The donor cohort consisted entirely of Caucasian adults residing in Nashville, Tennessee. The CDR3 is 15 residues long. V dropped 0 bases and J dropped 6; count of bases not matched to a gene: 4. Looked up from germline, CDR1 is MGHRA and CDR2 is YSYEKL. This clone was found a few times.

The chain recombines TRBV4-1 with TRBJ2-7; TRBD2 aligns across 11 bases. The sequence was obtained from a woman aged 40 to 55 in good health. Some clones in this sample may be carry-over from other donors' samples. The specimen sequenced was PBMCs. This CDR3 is CASSQETSGSAEQYF. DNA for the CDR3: TGCGCCAGCAGCCAAGAAACTAGCGGGAGCGCCGAGCAGTACTTC.